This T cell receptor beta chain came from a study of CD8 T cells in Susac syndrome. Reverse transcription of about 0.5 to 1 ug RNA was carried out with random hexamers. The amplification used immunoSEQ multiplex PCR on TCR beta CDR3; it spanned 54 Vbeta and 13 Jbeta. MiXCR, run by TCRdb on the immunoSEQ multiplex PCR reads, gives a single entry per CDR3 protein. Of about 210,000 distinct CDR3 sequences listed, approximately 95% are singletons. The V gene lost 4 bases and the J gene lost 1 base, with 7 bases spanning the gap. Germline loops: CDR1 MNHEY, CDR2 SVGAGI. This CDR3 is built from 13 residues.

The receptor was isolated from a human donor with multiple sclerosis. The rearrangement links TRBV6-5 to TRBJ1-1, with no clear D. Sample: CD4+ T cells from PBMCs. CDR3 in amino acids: CASSFTPNTEAFF. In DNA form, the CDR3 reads TGTGCCAGCAGTTTTACACCGAACACTGAAGCTTTCTTT.